A selection of T cell receptor beta chains follows, all from one sample in a study of blood T cell repertoires in COVID-19. Generated by immunoSEQ multiplex PCR, the TCRdb table keeps only in-frame clones and is missing some. The repertoire has some 210,000 clones, 75% to 85% of them found once; the top ten carry about 9%. Sequences were obtained from PBMCs or T cells enriched from blood (not recorded which). The receptors derive from a man in his forties or fifties who had recovered from COVID-19. The CDR3 runs from the conserved cysteine through the conserved F or W. Fields, in order: V gene, clone size, D gene, J gene, CDR3 protein, CDR3 DNA. A D gene is named only where the DNA matches it firmly. Rows may omit the clone size; those that give it use once, few, many or a size class.

V: TRBV5-4; size: NA; D: NA; J: TRBJ2-2; CDR3: CASKLEGVGELFF; DNA: TGTGCCAGCAAGCTAGAGGGAGTCGGGGAGCTGTTTTTT
V: TRBV30; size: NA; D: NA; J: TRBJ1-4; CDR3: CAWRLWREKLFF; DNA: TGTGCCTGGAGGCTTTGGAGGGAAAAACTGTTTTTT
V: TRBV4-2; size: NA; D: NA; J: TRBJ1-3; CDR3: CASSQVSGGNTIYF; DNA: TGTGCCAGCAGCCAAGTCAGCGGTGGAAACACCATATATTTT
V: TRBV3-1/TRBV3-2; size: once; D: TRBD1; J: TRBJ1-3; CDR3: CASSQGTGAGNTIYF; DNA: TGTGCCAGCAGCCAGGGGACAGGGGCTGGAAACACCATATATTTT
V: TRBV5-1; size: NA; D: TRBD2; J: TRBJ2-3; CDR3: CASSSTSGLATDTQYF; DNA: TGCGCCAGCAGCTCAACTAGCGGCCTGGCCACAGATACGCAGTATTTT
V: TRBV7-9; size: once; D: NA; J: TRBJ1-5; CDR3: CASSLGPGFNQPQHF; DNA: TGTGCCAGCAGCTTAGGGCCGGGATTCAATCAGCCCCAGCATTTT
V: TRBV7-3; size: NA; D: TRBD1; J: TRBJ2-3; CDR3: CASSLGTGADTQYF; DNA: TGTGCCAGCAGCCTGGGGACAGGGGCAGATACGCAGTATTTT
V: TRBV5-1; size: NA; D: NA; J: TRBJ2-2; CDR3: CASSFQLGSTAGELFF; DNA: TGCGCCAGCAGCTTCCAGCTCGGCTCGACAGCCGGGGAGCTGTTTTTT
V: TRBV5-6; size: NA; D: TRBD1; J: TRBJ1-5; CDR3: CASSLTGARNQPQHF; DNA: TGTGCCAGCAGCCTCACAGGGGCTCGCAATCAGCCCCAGCATTTT
V: TRBV5-1; size: NA; D: TRBD1; J: TRBJ2-7; CDR3: CASSVSTGTGGYEQYF; DNA: TGCGCCAGCAGCGTATCGACCGGGACAGGTGGGTACGAGCAGTACTTC
V: TRBV3-1/TRBV3-2; size: NA; D: NA; J: TRBJ1-1; CDR3: CASSQFGVAGPNTEAFF; DNA: TGTGCCAGCAGCCAATTTGGGGTGGCAGGGCCGAACACTGAAGCTTTCTTT
V: TRBV24-1; size: NA; D: TRBD2; J: TRBJ2-1; CDR3: CATELAGGPSEQFF; DNA: TGTGCCACAGAACTAGCGGGAGGGCCGAGTGAGCAGTTCTTC
V: TRBV5-1; size: NA; D: TRBD2; J: TRBJ2-3; CDR3: CASSLNLAGDTDTQYF; DNA: TGCGCCAGCAGCTTGAACCTAGCGGGTGACACAGATACGCAGTATTTT
V: TRBV5-1; size: NA; D: TRBD1; J: TRBJ1-1; CDR3: CASSLGSTGGGTEAFF; DNA: TGCGCCAGCAGCTTGGGTTCCACAGGGGGCGGCACTGAAGCTTTCTTT
V: TRBV19; size: NA; D: TRBD1; J: TRBJ1-1; CDR3: CASSGDRGPNTEAFF; DNA: TGTGCCAGTAGTGGCGACAGGGGTCCGAACACTGAAGCTTTCTTT
V: TRBV5-1; size: NA; D: NA; J: TRBJ1-3; CDR3: CASSLDGAGNTIYF; DNA: TGCGCCAGCAGCTTGGACGGGGCTGGAAACACCATATATTTT
V: TRBV27; size: NA; D: NA; J: TRBJ1-2; CDR3: CASSFSGEGYGYTF; DNA: TGTGCCAGCAGTTTCTCGGGTGAGGGCTATGGCTACACCTTC
V: TRBV6-5; size: NA; D: NA; J: TRBJ2-1; CDR3: CASSYSRGPGDNEQFF; DNA: TGTGCCAGCAGTTACTCACGGGGTCCCGGTGACAATGAGCAGTTCTTC
V: TRBV5-5; size: NA; D: NA; J: TRBJ1-6; CDR3: CASSFDIGQLNSPLHF; DNA: TGTGCCAGCAGCTTTGATATTGGGCAGTTAAATTCACCCCTCCACTTT
V: TRBV7-2; size: NA; D: NA; J: TRBJ1-4; CDR3: CASSKTTGITNEKLFF; DNA: TGTGCCAGCAGCAAAACAACAGGGATCACTAATGAAAAACTGTTTTTT